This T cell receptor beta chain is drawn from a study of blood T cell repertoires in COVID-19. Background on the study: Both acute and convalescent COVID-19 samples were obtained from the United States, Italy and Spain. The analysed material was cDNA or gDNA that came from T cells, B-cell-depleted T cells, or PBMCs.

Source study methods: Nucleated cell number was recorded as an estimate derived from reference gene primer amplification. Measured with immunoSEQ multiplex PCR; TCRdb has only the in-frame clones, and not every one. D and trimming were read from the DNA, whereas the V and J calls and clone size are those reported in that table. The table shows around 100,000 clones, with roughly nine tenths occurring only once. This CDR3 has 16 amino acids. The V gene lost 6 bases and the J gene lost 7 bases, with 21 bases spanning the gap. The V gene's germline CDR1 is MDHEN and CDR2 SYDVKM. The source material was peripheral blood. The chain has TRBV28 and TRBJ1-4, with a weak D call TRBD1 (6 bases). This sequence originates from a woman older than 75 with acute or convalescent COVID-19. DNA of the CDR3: TGTGCCAGCAGCCAATGGGTGGGGACACCAGTTGAAAAACTGTTTTTT. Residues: CASSQWVGTPVEKLFF.